This T cell receptor beta chain appears in the sequencing data of a study of post-analysis software for immune sequencing data. Regarding the study as a whole: About five TRBV segments, including TRBV5-6, TRBV5-1 and TRBV20-1, were more frequent in patients than controls.

Unique molecular identifiers were carried by the TCR beta cDNA libraries. MiXCR, applied by TCRdb to the PCR reads, yields one record per CDR3 protein. Seen here are roughly 540,000 distinct CDR3 sequences, 34% observed once, and the top ten hold under 7%. Comment on this clonotype: As yet, its antigen is unknown.

The CDR3 has 14 amino acids. Germline V gene data show CDR1 as SGHTA and CDR2 as FQGNSA. V was cut by 1 base and J by 4 bases, with 9 bases left in between. The chain uses TRBV7-2 and TRBJ2-3, with D perhaps TRBD1 (5 bases). This TCR was recovered from a girl aged 2 to 17 with multiple sclerosis. Material: blood. The CDR3 nucleotides read TGTGCCAGCAGCTTAGAGCAGGGCCCAGATACGCAGTATTTT. Its protein is CASSLEQGPDTQYF. Full variable domain (remainder filled in from reference TRBV7-2 and TRBJ2-3): GAGVSQSPSNKVTEKGKDVELRCDPISGHTALYWYRQSLGQGLEFLIYFQGNSAPDKSGLPSDRFSAERTGGSVSTLTIQRTQQEDSAVYLCASSLEQGPDTQYFGPGTRLTVL.